Below, one TCR beta chain is given with its context. In its sample, this clonotype was seen once. Its antigen is currently not known. One base away there is no much larger clone; base qualities are not given. Resting on one read, the evidence is weak. The CDR3 numbers 15 residues from cysteine through phenylalanine. Only the CDR3 part of the read is kept: 45 bases, read in frame from the first base. Based on the germline V gene (reference sequence), the CDR1 and CDR2 sequences are MNHEY and SMNVEV. V lost 4 bases and J lost 11 bases, and the count of bases not matched to a germline gene is 12. The 35 to 40 donors, aged about 6 to 90 years, were systemically healthy Caucasian individuals from Russia. Ten milliliters of peripheral blood were drawn from each donor into EDTA-treated Vacutainer tubes. PBMCs were isolated by Ficoll-Paque density-gradient centrifugation, with at least 6 million obtained per sample. Total RNA was extracted from PBMCs with Trizol reagent, with at least 5 micrograms obtained per sample. Naive CD45RAhigh/CD27high T cell percentages were measured by flow cytometry on a PBMC aliquot from every donor.

This specimen comes from a study of blood T cells in healthy people across ages (dated by TCRdb to between 2014 and 2016). For the study in its entirety: Template switching captured roughly one uniquely barcoded TCR beta cDNA molecule per two T cells in model experiments. Using deep sequencing normalized with unique cDNA molecular identifiers, the study measured how TCR beta repertoire diversity changes with age. The donors were split into four age groups: young (average approximately 16 years), middle-aged (39), aged (about 62) and long-lived (about 74). To avoid experimental bias, donors of different ages were distributed randomly across sequencing lanes. The study analyzed two additional independent replicas of 1 million unique cDNA reads from the same blood draw for two donors, one aged 18 to 29 and one aged 80 or older. Points the paper makes about the study in general: Since profiling was done on bulk unsorted PBMCs, naive and antigen-experienced compartments could not be conclusively compared. Because donor CMV infection status was unknown, age-related changes in expanded clonotypes were potentially confounded. Compared with the aged group, the long-lived group had more naive CD4+ T cells, fewer expanded clones and increased TCR diversity, a pattern suggesting age selection. Estimates of total diversity based on one million sequenced T cells were considered lower bounds and underestimates. The percentage of naive T cells measured by flow cytometry correlated strongly with observed TCR beta diversity. Observed TCR beta diversity per million T cells fell roughly linearly with age, and a significant reduction was already apparent by age roughly 40.

To prepare the library, 5' RACE was applied. The instrument was an Illumina HiSeq 2500. The second PCR ran for roughly 6 to 11 cycles and used a J-beta primer mix along with a sample-barcoded 5' primer. A unique molecular identifier was introduced onto each TCR beta cDNA molecule by a template-switch 5' adaptor carrying 12 random nucleotides. Each sample yielded at least 2.5 million CDR3-containing paired-end reads. First-strand cDNA was synthesized from all RNA with the Mint cDNA synthesis kit, primed by a TRBC-specific oligonucleotide. All cDNA was treated with uracil-DNA glycosylase and then went through a first 18-cycle PCR with the universal primers M1SS and BC2_uni_R. On the authors' methods: Each sample was normalized by randomly selecting 1 million high-quality reads, each carrying a distinct molecular identifier. Reads sharing molecular identifiers were discarded rather than binned into consensus sequences. MiTCR, with a Q25 quality threshold and the strictest error-elimination algorithm, was used for CDR3 identification, clonotype clustering and error correction. Lower-bound total TCR beta diversity was estimated with a nonparametric unseen species model using Euler transformation. TCRdb passed the public sequencing reads through fastp at Q25 and MiXCR, retaining productive beta sequences. A single entry per CDR3 protein holds the most common genes and DNA from its merged rows. These V and J calls originate from TCRdb's pipeline instead of the authors' own analysis. This sample comprises fewer than 1 million distinct CDR3 sequences, about 42% of them detected only once. Of the sample, roughly 19% is held by the ten largest clones.

The rearranged chain carries TRBV27 and TRBJ2-5; 11 central bases correspond to TRBD2. This receptor was taken from a man in his fifties or sixties in good health. The sequencing input was blood. This receptor carries the CDR3 CASSSLAGVRNEQYF. In nucleotides, the sequence is TGTGCCAGCAGTTCACTAGCGGGGGTTAGGAATGAGCAGTACTTC.